Following are 4 T cell receptor beta chains from one sample sequenced in a study of T cells after yellow fever vaccination. TCRdb reanalysed the 5' RACE reads using MiXCR and keeps one entry per CDR3 protein. The data contain roughly 120,000 distinct CDR3 sequences, approximately 8.4% of them singletons. This specimen consisted of CD8+ T cells sorted from PBMCs, obtained 45 days after the yellow fever booster vaccination. The receptors stem from a man aged 30-40 years who received the YFV17D yellow fever vaccine.

This clonotype was seen repeatedly, ten times or more. The chain couples TRBV7-2 to TRBJ2-1; 8 nucleotides agree with TRBD2. CDR1 SGHTA and CDR2 FQGNSA come from the germline V gene. This CDR3 spans 16 amino acids. Trimming took 5 bases from V and 0 from J; bases not matched to a gene: 6. CDR3 in amino acids: CASSEIAGHSYNEQFF. The CDR3 DNA is TGTGCCAGCAGCGAAATAGCGGGACACTCCTACAATGAGCAGTTCTTC.

This clonotype was seen ten or more times. The gene calls are TRBV6-5 and TRBJ2-7; D might be TRBD1 (6 bases). This CDR3 spans 16 amino acids. Per the germline V gene, CDR1 is MNHEY and CDR2 is SVGAGI. The V and J ends lost 6 bases and 5 bases respectively, with 23 bases between them. The CDR3 loop reads CASRPETDRSVDEQYF. The CDR3 DNA follows: TGTGCCAGCAGGCCGGAAACTGACAGGAGTGTCGACGAGCAGTACTTC.

This clonotype was detected ten times or more. The chain is built from TRBV25-1 and TRBJ2-7; TRBD1 agrees at 9 bases. The CDR3 runs 17 residues. Looked up from germline, CDR1 is MGHDK and CDR2 is SYGVNS. The V segment lost 0 bases and the J segment 6 bases; nucleotides outside the gene matches: 12. The DNA for the CDR3 is TGTGCCAGCAGTGAATACTTCTCCGGGACAGGGTTTTCCGAGCAGTACTTC. This encodes CASSEYFSGTGFSEQYF.

There are many counts of this clonotype. The chain couples TRBV6-1 to TRBJ2-7; D is ambiguous. The CDR3 sequence is 12 residues long. The V end was cut by 8 bases, the J end by 2 bases, with 10 bases between. Germline CDR1 reads MNHNS; CDR2 reads SASEGT. CDR3 residues: CASEGNPYEQYF. Written as DNA, the CDR3 is TGTGCCAGCGAAGGCAACCCCTACGAGCAGTACTTC.